Listed below are T cell receptor beta chains from one sample, sequenced in a study of T cells in Graves' hyperthyroidism and ophthalmopathy. TCRdb reprocessed the multiplex PCR reads with MiXCR, giving one entry per CDR3 protein. In the table there are 300,000 to 450,000 distinct CDR3 sequences, 20% to 25% of which are singletons. Sequencing used blood. The receptor source for this set is a man aged 50 or older with Graves' hyperthyroidism. The CDR3 runs from the conserved cysteine through the conserved F or W. D genes are given only for firm matches. Expanded clones get a size class; other rows say once, few or many, or leave the size out.

abundance	v_gene	d_gene	j_gene	CDR3aa	CDR3nt
.	TRBV10-3	.	TRBJ2-7	CATRAGAHEQYF	TGTGCCACACGGGCGGGGGCCCACGAGCAGTACTTC
few	TRBV7-8	.	TRBJ1-5	CASSFMESRGQPQHF	TGTGCCAGCAGCTTCATGGAGTCGCGTGGGCAGCCCCAGCATTTT
.	TRBV19	.	TRBJ1-1	CASSMGMNTEAFF	TGTGCCAGTAGTATGGGAATGAACACTGAAGCTTTCTTT
many	TRBV12-3/TRBV12-4	TRBD1	TRBJ2-7	CASSFTAGTGYDEQYF	TGTGCCAGCAGTTTCACCGCCGGGACAGGGTACGACGAGCAGTACTTC
.	TRBV6-5	.	TRBJ2-2	CASSYRGRIATGELFF	TGTGCCAGCAGTTACAGGGGTAGGATTGCCACCGGGGAGCTGTTTTTT
few	TRBV12-5	.	TRBJ2-1	CASGLDKGTGYNEQFF	TGTGCTAGTGGTTTGGACAAAGGGACGGGATACAATGAGCAGTTCTTC
.	TRBV10-3	.	TRBJ2-5	CAIKSGEGQETQYF	TGTGCCATCAAATCGGGAGAGGGTCAAGAGACCCAGTACTTC
few	TRBV19	.	TRBJ1-1	CASSMPDMNTEAFF	TGTGCCAGTAGTATGCCGGACATGAACACTGAAGCTTTCTTT
few	TRBV5-1	TRBD1	TRBJ1-3	CASGQGSGNTIYF	TGCGCCAGCGGACAGGGCTCTGGAAACACCATATATTTT
many	TRBV2	TRBD2	TRBJ2-4	CASSEASGSNIQYF	TGTGCCAGCAGTGAAGCTAGCGGGAGTAACATTCAGTACTTC
.	TRBV11-3	TRBD2	TRBJ2-1	CASSYRLAGVGNEQFF	TGTGCCAGCAGCTACCGACTAGCGGGAGTGGGTAATGAGCAGTTCTTC
.	TRBV5-1	TRBD1	TRBJ1-4	CASSQDRGNEKLFF	TGCGCCAGCAGCCAGGACAGGGGGAATGAAAAACTGTTTTTT
.	TRBV15	.	TRBJ2-7	CATSRAYNGERGEQYF	TGTGCCACCAGCAGAGCTTATAACGGGGAACGTGGCGAGCAGTACTTC
.	TRBV20-1	TRBD1	TRBJ2-7	CSALGNRGVSYEQYF	TGCAGTGCTCTGGGGAACAGGGGGGTCTCCTACGAGCAGTACTTC
.	TRBV6-1	TRBD2	TRBJ2-5	CASSEWLAGAQETQYF	TGTGCCAGCAGTGAATGGCTAGCGGGTGCCCAAGAGACCCAGTACTTC
few	TRBV4-2	TRBD2	TRBJ2-7	CASRQGLAASYEQYF	TGTGCCAGCAGACAGGGACTAGCGGCTTCCTACGAGCAGTACTTC
many	TRBV12-3/TRBV12-4	TRBD2	TRBJ2-7	CASSFSTSGGTYEQYF	TGTGCCAGCAGTTTCTCGACTAGCGGGGGGACCTACGAGCAGTACTTC
few	TRBV4-1	.	TRBJ2-3	CASSQRSPSTDTQYF	TGCGCCAGCAGCCAACGCAGTCCTAGCACAGATACGCAGTATTTT
many	TRBV12-3/TRBV12-4	.	TRBJ2-3	CASSPASSRTDTQYF	TGTGCCAGCAGCCCTGCCTCTAGCCGCACAGATACGCAGTATTTT
many	TRBV27	TRBD2	TRBJ2-1	CASTPSGRAYNEQFF	TGTGCCAGCACCCCCAGCGGGAGAGCTTACAATGAGCAGTTCTTC
few	TRBV6-1	.	TRBJ1-1	CASRNSRFEAFF	TGTGCCAGCAGGAATTCCAGGTTTGAAGCTTTCTTT
many	TRBV6-2/TRBV6-3	.	TRBJ1-1	CASRQNTAAEAFF	TGTGCCAGCAGGCAAAACACGGCAGCTGAAGCTTTCTTT
.	TRBV12-3/TRBV12-4	.	TRBJ2-3	CASSLEAAGMQYF	TGTGCCAGCAGTTTAGAGGCGGCCGGTATGCAGTATTTT
.	TRBV28	.	TRBJ1-2	CASSINQAVYGYTF	TGTGCCAGCAGTATTAACCAGGCCGTCTATGGCTACACCTTC
.	TRBV20-1	TRBD2	TRBJ2-1	CSTLDTSGGAYNEQFF	TGCAGTACTCTCGATACTAGCGGGGGGGCCTACAATGAGCAGTTCTTC
.	TRBV10-3	TRBD1	TRBJ2-7	CAIKGQGLGYEQYF	TGTGCCATCAAAGGACAGGGATTAGGCTACGAGCAGTACTTC
many	TRBV19	.	TRBJ2-1	CASSTRTYSYNEQFF	TGTGCCAGTAGTACCCGGACTTACTCCTACAATGAGCAGTTCTTC
many	TRBV14	.	TRBJ2-2	CASSQVRGFDTGELFF	TGTGCCAGCAGCCAAGTTCGGGGGTTTGACACCGGGGAGCTGTTTTTT
few	TRBV30	.	TRBJ1-2	CAWLGEDYGYTF	TGTGCCTGGTTGGGTGAAGACTATGGCTACACCTTC
many	TRBV3-1	.	TRBJ2-7	CASSRFPGGAEGSYEQYF	TGTGCCAGCAGCCGTTTCCCCGGGGGCGCGGAGGGGTCCTACGAGCAGTACTTC
few	TRBV12-3/TRBV12-4	.	TRBJ2-5	CASTVDSQETQYF	TGTGCCAGCACCGTGGACAGCCAAGAGACCCAGTACTTC
many	TRBV27	TRBD2	TRBJ2-7	CASSPLTAGRSYEQYF	TGTGCCAGCAGTCCCCTCACGGCCGGGAGGAGCTACGAGCAGTACTTC
.	TRBV29-1	.	TRBJ2-1	CSVEGEDEQFF	TGCAGCGTTGAGGGGGAGGATGAGCAGTTCTTC
.	TRBV7-9	.	TRBJ2-1	CASSLSKIYNEQFF	TGTGCCAGCAGCTTGAGCAAAATCTACAATGAGCAGTTCTTC
.	TRBV11-3	TRBD2	TRBJ2-3	CASSIRTSGGMNTQYF	TGTGCCAGCAGCATTCGGACTAGCGGGGGGATGAATACGCAGTATTTT
few	TRBV6-2/TRBV6-3	.	TRBJ1-4	CASSRTRSEHEKLFF	TGTGCCAGCAGTCGGACCCGCTCAGAGCATGAAAAACTGTTTTTT
few	TRBV11-2	.	TRBJ2-7	CASSLAPGSTYEQYF	TGTGCCAGCAGCTTAGCTCCAGGCTCAACCTACGAGCAGTACTTC
.	TRBV7-8	.	TRBJ2-7	CASRGPSLYEQYF	TGTGCCAGCAGAGGACCAAGCCTCTACGAGCAGTACTTC
many	TRBV18	.	TRBJ2-1	CASSHGRDVNNEQFF	TGTGCCAGCTCACATGGCAGGGATGTGAACAATGAGCAGTTCTTC
.	TRBV19	.	TRBJ1-1	CASSTEMNTEAFF	TGTGCCAGTAGTACGGAGATGAACACTGAAGCTTTCTTT
many	TRBV12-3/TRBV12-4	TRBD1	TRBJ2-3	CASTITGTALRTDTQYF	TGTGCCAGCACCATTACCGGGACAGCATTGAGGACAGATACGCAGTATTTT
many	TRBV27	.	TRBJ2-3	CASSLRLGRTDTQYF	TGTGCCAGCAGTCTAAGACTGGGACGCACAGATACGCAGTATTTT
.	TRBV12-3/TRBV12-4	.	TRBJ1-5	CASSFYGSAEPQHF	TGTGCCAGCAGTTTTTATGGGAGTGCGGAGCCCCAGCATTTT
.	TRBV7-9	TRBD1	TRBJ2-2	CASSPSRGTGGTGELFF	TGTGCCAGCAGCCCCTCTCGAGGGACAGGGGGCACCGGGGAGCTGTTTTTT
few	TRBV5-1	.	TRBJ2-3	CASSLSSRASTDTQYF	TGCGCCAGCAGCTTGTCGTCTAGAGCTAGCACAGATACGCAGTATTTT
.	TRBV12-3/TRBV12-4	.	TRBJ1-6	CASSLKSQGIPLHF	TGTGCCAGCAGTTTGAAATCGCAGGGAATTCCCCTCCACTTT
.	TRBV20-1	TRBD1	TRBJ2-7	CSAQGQGAYEQYF	TGCAGTGCACAGGGACAGGGGGCTTACGAGCAGTACTTC
.	TRBV7-8	.	TRBJ2-2	CASSLTQLLLNTGELFF	TGTGCCAGCAGCTTAACTCAGCTACTTTTAAACACCGGGGAGCTGTTTTTT
.	TRBV27	.	TRBJ1-6	CASRDSNYNSPLHF	TGTGCCAGCAGGGACAGCAACTATAATTCACCCCTCCACTTT
many	TRBV7-3	.	TRBJ2-3	CASSLITGGPTDTQYF	TGTGCCAGCAGCTTAATAACGGGGGGCCCCACAGATACGCAGTATTTT
.	TRBV24-1	TRBD2	TRBJ2-3	CATSDGMVSGKDTQYF	TGTGCCACCAGTGACGGTATGGTGAGCGGGAAGGATACGCAGTATTTT
.	TRBV6-2/TRBV6-3	.	TRBJ1-3	CASSVLSQSGNTIYF	TGTGCCAGCAGTGTCTTGTCTCAATCTGGAAACACCATATATTTT
.	TRBV19	.	TRBJ1-1	CASSIGRGLVAFF	TGTGCCAGTAGTATAGGACGGGGGCTTGTTGCTTTCTTT
.	TRBV28	TRBD2	TRBJ2-3	CASSPRGSGSPTDTQYF	TGTGCCAGCAGTCCTCGTGGTAGCGGGAGCCCCACAGATACGCAGTATTTT
few	TRBV20-1	TRBD2	TRBJ2-7	CSASLGTSGTYEQYF	TGCAGTGCTAGCCTAGGGACTAGCGGGACCTACGAGCAGTACTTC
many	TRBV7-6	.	TRBJ2-7	CASSSGALEQYF	TGTGCCAGCAGCTCCGGGGCTCTGGAGCAGTACTTC
.	TRBV3-1	.	TRBJ2-3	CASSVKNTQYF	TGTGCCAGCAGTGTGAAAAATACGCAGTATTTT
.	TRBV14	TRBD1	TRBJ1-2	CASSLPGQGPYGYTF	TGTGCCAGCAGTCTTCCGGGACAGGGGCCTTATGGCTACACCTTC